Each of the 4 T cell receptor beta chains below was sequenced from the same sample in a study of blood T cells in healthy people across ages. PCR was performed a second time for roughly 7 to 11 cycles using a sample-barcoded 5' primer and a J-beta primer mix. TCRdb independently ran MiXCR on the 5' RACE reads; one entry per CDR3 protein. The data hold 1 million to 1.2 million distinct CDR3 sequences, with around two fifths observed a single time. The sample taken for sequencing was blood. Receptors originate from a man aged 18 to 29 in good health.

The sample holds many counts of this clonotype. The chain has TRBV29-1 and TRBJ2-3; D possibly corresponds to TRBD2 (5 bases). The CDR3 has 11 residues. CDR1 and CDR2 (germline): SQVTM, ANQGSEA. The V end lost 8 bases, the J end lost 6 bases, and 12 bases lay between the germline ends. The CDR3 region is CSPGNSDTQYF. The CDR3 DNA reads TGCAGCCCCGGGAACTCGGATACGCAGTATTTT.

The CDR3 loop is CASSRSKTGIPYNEQYF. In DNA, the CDR3 is TGTGCCAGCAGCCGATCGAAGACAGGGATCCCTTACAATGAGCAGTACTTC. The gene calls are TRBV6-2 or TRBV6-3 and TRBJ2-1; TRBD1 aligns across 7 bases. TRBJ2-7 matches the DNA end more closely, so the J call is doubtful. CDR1 is MNHEY, CDR2 SVGEGT, per germline. The CDR3 runs to 17 residues.

On this clonotype itself: The junction and the germline gene differ at one end; a read error may be behind it. The chain uses TRBV20-1 and TRBJ1-2; TRBD1 matches at 7 bases. Germline CDR1 reads DFQATT; CDR2 reads SNEGSKA (reference sequence). The length of the CDR3 is 11 residues. The CDR3 region has the DNA TGCAATGCTACAGGGGTGAATGGCTACACCTTC. Its translation is CNATGVNGYTF.

V gene TRBV20-1 combines with J gene TRBJ2-1; TRBD1 or TRBD2 may be the D gene (5 bases each). TRBJ2-7 matches the DNA end more closely, so the J call is doubtful. The CDR3 is made up of 12 amino acids. From germline, CDR1 is DFQATT and CDR2 SNEGSKA (reference sequence). The CDR3 DNA reads TGCAGTGCTGGGGACGACTCCTACGAGCAGTACTTC. This encodes CSAGDDSYEQYF.